This T cell receptor beta chain was profiled in a study of T-cell memory formation after mild COVID-19. Study details: Largely donor-specific sequence clusters came from a couple of donors. Study-level points and caveats: What remained unconfirmed was the SARS-CoV-2 specificity of second-wave clones peaking on day 37.

The CDR3 loop spans 16 amino acids. Germline V gives CDR1 LGHNA, CDR2 YSLEER. V shed 0 bases and J 0 bases; nucleotides not matched to a gene: 5. As to this clonotype: Antigen specificity is unknown.

One entry per CDR3 protein, called by TCRdb with MiXCR from the 5' RACE reads. The table lists some 110,000 distinct CDR3 sequences, over 15% of them singletons, with 25% to 30% in the top ten. J is TRBJ2-7 and V is TRBV4-3; 7 bases agree with TRBD2. This sequence originates from an adult woman who had mild COVID-19 (a few samples of this study predate the infection). Cell type and time point are not known. Sequencing was performed on PBMCs or a T cell subset sorted from them (not recorded which). CDR3 region: CASSQESGTVSYEQYF. CDR3 DNA sequence: TGCGCCAGCAGCCAAGAAAGCGGGACTGTCTCCTACGAGCAGTACTTC.